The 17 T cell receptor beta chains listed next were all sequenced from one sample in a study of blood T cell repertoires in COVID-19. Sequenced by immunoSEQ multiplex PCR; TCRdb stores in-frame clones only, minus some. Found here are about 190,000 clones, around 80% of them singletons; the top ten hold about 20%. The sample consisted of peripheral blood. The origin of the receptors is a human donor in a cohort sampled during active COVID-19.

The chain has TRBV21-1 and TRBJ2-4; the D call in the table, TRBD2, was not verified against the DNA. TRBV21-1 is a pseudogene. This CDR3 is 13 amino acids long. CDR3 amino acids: CASSKPGRDIQYF. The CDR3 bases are TGTGCCAGCAGCAAACCCGGGAGGGACATTCAGTACTTC.

Written as DNA, the CDR3 is TGTGCCAGTATCGCGGGCGGGTGGGGCACTGAAGCTTTCTTT. This codes for CASIAGGWGTEAFF. The chain links TRBV19 to TRBJ1-1; D is uncertain. Trimming left V 7 bases short and J 4 bases short, with 16 bases between. The germline V gene encodes CDR1 LNHDA and CDR2 SQIVND (reference sequence). The CDR3 sequence is 14 residues long.

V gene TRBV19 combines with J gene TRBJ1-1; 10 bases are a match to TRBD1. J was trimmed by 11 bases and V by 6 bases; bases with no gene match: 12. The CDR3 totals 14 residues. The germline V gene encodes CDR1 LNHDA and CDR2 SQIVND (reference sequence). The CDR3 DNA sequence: TGTGCCAGTAGCTGGAGACAGGGGGCTGGTTCGGCTTTCTTT. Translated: CASSWRQGAGSAFF.

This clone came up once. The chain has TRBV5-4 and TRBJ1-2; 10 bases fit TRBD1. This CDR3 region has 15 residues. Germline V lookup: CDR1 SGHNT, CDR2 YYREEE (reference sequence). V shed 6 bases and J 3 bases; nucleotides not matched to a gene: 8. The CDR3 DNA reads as TGTGCCAGCACCGCGGCGACAGGGGGCCACTATGGCTACACCTTC. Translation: CASTAATGGHYGYTF.

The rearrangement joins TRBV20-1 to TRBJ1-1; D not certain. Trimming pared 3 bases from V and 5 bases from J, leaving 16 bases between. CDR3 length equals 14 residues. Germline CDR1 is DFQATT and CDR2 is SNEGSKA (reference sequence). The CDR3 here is CSASAGGSRTEAFF. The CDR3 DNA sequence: TGCAGTGCTAGTGCAGGAGGCTCGAGGACTGAAGCTTTCTTT.

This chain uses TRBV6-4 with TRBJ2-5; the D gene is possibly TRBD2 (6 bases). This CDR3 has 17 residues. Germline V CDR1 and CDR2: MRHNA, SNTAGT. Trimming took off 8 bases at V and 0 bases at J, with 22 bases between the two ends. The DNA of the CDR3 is TGTGCCAGCTGGGGAGGAGTTAAGGGACCCAACCAAGAGACCCAGTACTTC. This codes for CASWGGVKGPNQETQYF.

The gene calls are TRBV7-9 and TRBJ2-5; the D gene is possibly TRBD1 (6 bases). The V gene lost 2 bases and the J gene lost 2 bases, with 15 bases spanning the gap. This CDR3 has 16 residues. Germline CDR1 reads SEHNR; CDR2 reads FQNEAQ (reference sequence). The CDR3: CASSLTLGARQETQYF. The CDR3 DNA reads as TGTGCCAGCAGCTTAACTCTGGGGGCTCGGCAAGAGACCCAGTACTTC.

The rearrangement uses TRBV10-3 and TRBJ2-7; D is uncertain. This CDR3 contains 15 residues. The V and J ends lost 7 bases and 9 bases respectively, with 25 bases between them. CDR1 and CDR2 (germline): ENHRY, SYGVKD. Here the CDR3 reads CAIIFCFSHPYRQYV. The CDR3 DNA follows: TGTGCCATCATTTTCTGCTTTTCTCACCCCTACCGGCAGTACGTC.

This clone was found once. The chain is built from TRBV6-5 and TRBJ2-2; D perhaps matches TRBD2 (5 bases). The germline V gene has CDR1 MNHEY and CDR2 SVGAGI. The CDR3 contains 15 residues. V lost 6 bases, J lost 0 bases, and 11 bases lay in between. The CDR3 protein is CASSWGATNTGELFF. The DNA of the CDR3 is TGTGCCAGCAGCTGGGGAGCCACGAACACCGGGGAGCTGTTTTTT.

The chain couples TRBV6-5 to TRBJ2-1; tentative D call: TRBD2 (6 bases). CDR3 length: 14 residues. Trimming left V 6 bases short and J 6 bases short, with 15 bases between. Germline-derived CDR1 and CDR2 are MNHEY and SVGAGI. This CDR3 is CASRVLARVNEQFF. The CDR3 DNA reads TGTGCCAGCAGAGTACTAGCCCGAGTCAATGAGCAGTTCTTC.

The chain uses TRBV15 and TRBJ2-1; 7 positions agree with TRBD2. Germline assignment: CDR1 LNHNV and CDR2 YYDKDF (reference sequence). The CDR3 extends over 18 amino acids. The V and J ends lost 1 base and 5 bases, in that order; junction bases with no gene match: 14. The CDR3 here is CATSRVPLAASVNNEQFF. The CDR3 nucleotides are TGTGCCACCAGCAGAGTTCCCCTAGCGGCCTCGGTCAACAATGAGCAGTTCTTC.

Here the CDR3 DNA reads TGTGCCAGCAGCTTAGATATATACGAGCAGTACTTC. Its protein is CASSLDIYEQYF. The genes are TRBV11-2 and TRBJ2-7; D gene unclear. Trimming cost V 0 bases and J 4 bases, with 4 bases left between them. The germline V gene encodes CDR1 SGHAT and CDR2 FQNNGV. This CDR3 has 12 residues.

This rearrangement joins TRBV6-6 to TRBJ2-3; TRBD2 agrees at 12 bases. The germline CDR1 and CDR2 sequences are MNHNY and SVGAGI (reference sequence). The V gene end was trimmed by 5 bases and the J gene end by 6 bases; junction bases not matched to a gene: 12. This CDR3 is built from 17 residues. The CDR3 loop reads CASSPRLAGVFSDTQYF. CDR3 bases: TGTGCCAGCAGTCCTCGACTAGCGGGAGTCTTTTCGGATACGCAGTATTTT.

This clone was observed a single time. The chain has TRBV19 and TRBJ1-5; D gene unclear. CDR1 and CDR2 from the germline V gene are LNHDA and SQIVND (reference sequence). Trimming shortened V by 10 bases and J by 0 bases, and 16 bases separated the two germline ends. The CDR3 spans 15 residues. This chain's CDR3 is CATEAELDSNQPQHF. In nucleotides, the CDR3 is TGTGCCACCGAAGCGGAACTTGATAGCAATCAGCCCCAGCATTTT.

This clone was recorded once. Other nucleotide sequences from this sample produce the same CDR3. In DNA, the CDR3 is TGTGCCAGCCGCGGTCTTAACCAGCCCCAGCATTTT. Translated, it gives CASRGLNQPQHF. The chain joins TRBV2 to TRBJ1-5; D is ambiguous. V lost 8 bases and J lost 7, with 12 bases in between. The germline V gene has CDR1 SNHLY and CDR2 FYNNEI. This CDR3 comprises 12 residues.

CDR3 residues: CASSLAETGGPPQHF. The CDR3 DNA follows: TGTGCCAGCAGCTTGGCAGAGACAGGGGGACCGCCCCAGCATTTT. The V gene is TRBV5-5, the J gene TRBJ1-5; 9 nucleotides align to TRBD1. The CDR3 consists of 15 residues. Unmatched junction bases numbered 7, after V lost 0 bases and J lost 9 bases. Germline V gives CDR1 SGHKS, CDR2 YYEKEE (reference sequence).

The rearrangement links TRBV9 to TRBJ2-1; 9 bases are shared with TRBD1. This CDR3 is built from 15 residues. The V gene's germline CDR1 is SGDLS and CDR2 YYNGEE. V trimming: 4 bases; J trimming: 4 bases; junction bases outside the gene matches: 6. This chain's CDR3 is CASSSPGQGYNEQFF. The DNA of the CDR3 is TGTGCCAGCAGCAGTCCGGGACAGGGATACAATGAGCAGTTCTTC. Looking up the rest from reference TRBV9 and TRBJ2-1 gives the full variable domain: DSGVTQTPKHLITATGQRVTLRCSPRSGDLSVYWYQQSLDQGLQFLIQYYNGEERAKGNILERFSAQQFPDLHSELNLSSLELGDSALYFCASSSPGQGYNEQFFGPGTRLTVL.